A single sample is the source of the 10 T cell receptor beta chains below, sequenced in a study of human T cells and chemical hapten exposure. Time point defined: pre-sensitization, week 0. Indicated treatment: therapeutic diphenylcyclopropenone sensitization with weekly scalp DPC. One entry per CDR3 protein, called by TCRdb with MiXCR from the RACE reads. The table has tens of thousands of distinct CDR3 sequences, roughly 9.8% seen once; the top ten hold 5.2%. The starting material was whole blood, obtained in connection with sensitization to the hapten diphenylcyclopropenone (DPC). The receptor source for this set is a woman aged 50 to 60 with alopecia areata. Some clones in this sample may be carry-over from other donors' samples.

The V and J genes are TRBV7-6 and TRBJ2-1; 9 bases are a match to TRBD2. The CDR3 is 15 amino acids. Per the germline V gene, CDR1 is SGHVS and CDR2 is FNYEAQ. The trim removed 2 bases at V and 7 bases at J, leaving 6 bases unmatched. CDR3 in amino acids: CASSLRTSVRNEQFF. Written as DNA, the CDR3 is TGTGCCAGCAGCTTAAGGACTAGCGTTAGGAATGAGCAGTTCTTC.

This clonotype was counted between two and nine times. The chain combines TRBV2 with TRBJ1-5; D call uncertain. This CDR3 is built from 16 residues. Trimming cost V 2 bases and J 3 bases, with 14 bases left between them. Germline assignment: CDR1 SNHLY and CDR2 FYNNEI. In DNA, the CDR3 is TGTGCCAGCAGTGAAAAGGCGAGGGTCGTCAATCAGCCCCAGCATTTT. It is translated as CASSEKARVVNQPQHF.

The CDR3 DNA follows: TGTGCCAGCAGCCAGAGGGGGATTCAGCCCCAGCATTTT. Translation gives CASSQRGIQPQHF. This sequence joins TRBV9 and TRBJ1-5; weak D call: TRBD1 (6 bases). The germline V gene has CDR1 SGDLS and CDR2 YYNGEE. V was trimmed by 4 bases and J by 6 bases, leaving 11 bases between them. The CDR3 is 13 residues long.

This clonotype was recorded many times. J is TRBJ1-1 and V is TRBV29-1; 9 bases agree with TRBD1. The CDR3 sequence is 14 residues long. The J segment lost 4 bases and the V segment lost 4 bases, leaving 7 bases of the junction unmatched. CDR1 and CDR2 (germline): SQVTM, ANQGSEA. The DNA of the CDR3 is TGCAGCGTTGGAGTGACAGGGGGGTTCACTGAAGCTTTCTTT. Translation: CSVGVTGGFTEAFF. Drawing the rest from reference TRBV29-1 and TRBJ1-1, the complete variable domain is SAVISQKPSRDICQRGTSLTIQCQVDSQVTMMFWYRQQPGQSLTLIATANQGSEATYESGFVIDKFPISRPNLTFSTLTVSNMSPEDSSIYLCSVGVTGGFTEAFFGQGTRLTVV.

This clonotype was detected ten times or more. This sequence joins TRBV13 and TRBJ2-1, with 7 nucleotides matching TRBD1. The CDR3 consists of 14 residues. From germline, CDR1 is PRHDT and CDR2 FYEKMQ (reference sequence). Trimming cost V 0 bases and J 8 bases; bases outside gene matches: 4. CDR3 coding DNA: TGTGCCAGCAGCTTAGGCAGGGGGATGGATGAGCAGTTCTTC. Its protein is CASSLGRGMDEQFF.

The sample holds many counts of this clonotype. The V call is TRBV6-6, the J call TRBJ1-4; D is ambiguous. Germline assignment: CDR1 MNHNY and CDR2 SVGAGI (reference sequence). V was pared by 4 bases and J by 7 bases, with 4 bases between. CDR3 size: 11 residues. For the CDR3, the DNA is TGTGCCAGCAGTTTCGGTGAAAAACTGTTTTTT. It is translated as CASSFGEKLFF.

In its sample, this clonotype was seen many times. This rearrangement joins TRBV7-9 to TRBJ2-1; TRBD2 matches at 9 bases. V shed 1 base and J 4 bases; nucleotides not matched to a gene: 2. The CDR3 spans 15 residues. The germline V gene has CDR1 SEHNR and CDR2 FQNEAQ (reference sequence). The CDR3 nucleotides are TGTGCCAGCAGCTTAGTCCTAGCGGGGTACAATGAGCAGTTCTTC. Translation: CASSLVLAGYNEQFF.

The chain recombines TRBV28 with TRBJ2-5; D not resolved. This CDR3 is built from 12 residues. CDR1 is MDHEN and CDR2 is SYDVKM in the germline V gene. Trimming removed 2 bases from V and 5 bases from J, with 6 bases in between. The CDR3 DNA is TGTGCCAGCAGTTTACTCATGGAGACCCAGTACTTC. As protein: CASSLLMETQYF.

This clonotype was counted a few times. The V and J genes are TRBV7-3 and TRBJ1-1, with TRBD1 as a possible D gene (5 bases). The CDR3 consists of 15 residues. CDR1 SGHTA and CDR2 FQGTGA come from the germline V gene. V shed 3 bases and J shed 1 base, with 12 bases lying between them. CDR3 region: CASSLVRQTNTEAFF. The CDR3 region has the DNA TGTGCCAGCAGCTTGGTGCGACAGACGAACACTGAAGCTTTCTTT.

This clonotype showed up just a few times. The gene calls are TRBV2 and TRBJ2-3; 10 nucleotides agree with TRBD1. The germline gives CDR1 SNHLY, CDR2 FYNNEI. V lost 6 bases to trimming and J lost 1 base; unmatched junction nucleotides: 4. This CDR3 is built from 15 residues. The CDR3 nucleotides read TGTGCCAGCAGGAGGACAGGGGGAGGCACAGATACGCAGTATTTT. It yields the protein CASRRTGGGTDTQYF.